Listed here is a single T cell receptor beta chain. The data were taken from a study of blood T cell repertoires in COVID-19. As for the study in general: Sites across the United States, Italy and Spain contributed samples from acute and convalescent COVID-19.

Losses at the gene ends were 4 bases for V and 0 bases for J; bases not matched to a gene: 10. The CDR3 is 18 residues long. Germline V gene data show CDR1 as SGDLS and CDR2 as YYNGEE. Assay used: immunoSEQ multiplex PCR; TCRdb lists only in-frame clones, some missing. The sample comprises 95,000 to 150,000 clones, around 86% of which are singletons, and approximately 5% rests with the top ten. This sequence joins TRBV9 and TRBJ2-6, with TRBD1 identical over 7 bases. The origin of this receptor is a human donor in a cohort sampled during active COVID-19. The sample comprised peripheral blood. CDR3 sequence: CASSQQTGASSGANVLTF. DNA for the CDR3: TGTGCCAGCAGCCAACAAACAGGGGCCAGCTCTGGGGCCAACGTCCTGACTTTC.